These 14 T cell receptor beta chains share one sample of origin, sequenced in a study of shared clonotypes between healthy human individuals (dated by TCRdb to between 2020 and 2021). The library was generated by the immunoSEQ multiplex PCR assay. TCRdb obtained this table from immuneACCESS and retained in-frame rearrangements with V and J assigned. These tables miss some clones; where compared with another copy, unresolved V genes account for less than half of the shortfall, and the remainder is unexplained. A total of 2 million to 2.5 million clones appear in this sample, 80% to 95% of them only once. The ten largest make up roughly 0.36% of the sample. Sample: naive CD4+ T cells from PBMCs. The cell subset or site label on this specimen signifies: CD45RA+ positively selected. The receptors were gathered from a man aged 18 to 29 in good health. Some clones in this sample may be carry-over from other donors' samples.

This rearrangement joins TRBV2 to TRBJ1-3; D not certain. Trimming removed 6 bases at V and 2 bases at J, with 14 bases between. CDR3 size: 15 residues. Germline V gene data show CDR1 as SNHLY and CDR2 as FYNNEI. CDR3 DNA: TGTGCCAGCAGCCTAGGACTGCGGGCTGGAAACACCATATATTTT. It yields the protein CASSLGLRAGNTIYF.

The J gene is TRBJ1-4, the V gene TRBV5-5; 7 bases are shared with TRBD1. CDR1 SGHKS and CDR2 YYEKEE come from the germline V gene (reference sequence). V dropped 1 base and J dropped 7; count of bases not matched to a gene: 4. This CDR3 has 14 amino acids. The CDR3 loop is CASSLLQGSEKLFF. CDR3 sequence (DNA): TGTGCCAGCAGCTTGCTACAGGGGAGTGAAAAACTGTTTTTT.

The chain recombines TRBV5-1 with TRBJ2-7; D is undetermined. The V end lost 4 bases, the J end lost 5 bases, and 16 bases lay between the germline ends. Germline CDR1 SGHRS, CDR2 YFSETQ. This CDR3 spans 14 amino acids. Here the CDR3 reads CASSLPLVGHEQYF. The CDR3 DNA reads as TGCGCCAGCAGCCTCCCCTTGGTTGGCCACGAGCAGTACTTC.

A remark on this clone: The same CDR3 arises from other DNA sequences in this sample as well. This chain joins TRBV7-2 and TRBJ2-7; 11 nucleotides match TRBD1. Germline V gene data show CDR1 as SGHTA and CDR2 as FQGNSA. The CDR3 is 14 amino acids. After removal of 4 bases from V and 7 bases from J, the junction contained 6 bases not matched to a gene. Here the CDR3 DNA reads TGTGCCAGCAGCTCCGGACAGGGGGCGTATGAGCAGTACTTC. Amino acid sequence: CASSSGQGAYEQYF.

The gene calls are TRBV4-2 and TRBJ2-1, with 7 positions matching TRBD2. There are 15 residues in the CDR3. CDR1 and CDR2 (germline): LGHNA, YNFKEQ. V shed 6 bases and J 3 bases; nucleotides not matched to a gene: 8. The CDR3 DNA reads TGTGCCAGCAGACTAGGGGCGGGGGACTACAATGAGCAGTTCTTC. It is translated as CASRLGAGDYNEQFF.

V usage is TRBV4-3 and J usage is TRBJ2-1; 8 bases fit TRBD2. CDR3 length: 18 amino acids. The germline CDR1 and CDR2 sequences are LGHNA and YSLEER. The V and J ends lost 2 bases and 3 bases, in that order; junction bases with no gene match: 12. The CDR3 nucleotides are TGCGCCAGCAGCCAATTCGGGAGGGGCCCATCCCTCTACAATGAGCAGTTCTTC. Its protein is CASSQFGRGPSLYNEQFF.

This clone is a singleton in its sample. V is TRBV30 and J is TRBJ2-7, with D tentatively TRBD1 (5 bases). The CDR3 loop spans 13 amino acids. CDR1 is GTSNPN, CDR2 SVGIG, per germline (reference sequence). Trimming shortened V by 8 bases and J by 3 bases, and 17 bases separated the two germline ends. CDR3 loop: CAGTGQDNYEQYF. CDR3 coding DNA: TGTGCCGGAACTGGACAAGATAACTACGAGCAGTACTTC.

The chain carries TRBV21-1 and TRBJ2-7; the D call in the table, TRBD1, was not verified against the DNA. TRBV21-1 is a documented pseudogene. The CDR3 extends over 14 amino acids. The CDR3 bases are TGTGCCAGCACCAAGGGTAGGACAGCCTACGAGCAGTACTTC. Protein product: CASTKGRTAYEQYF.

This clone was counted only a few times. This sequence joins TRBV6-1 and TRBJ2-7; D remains unclear. This CDR3 contains 16 residues. V was trimmed by 1 base and J by 2 bases, leaving 15 bases between them. Germline CDR1 is MNHNS and CDR2 is SASEGT. In DNA form, the CDR3 reads TGTGCCAGCAGTGAAGTCCCGGGCCGCCCAACCTACGAGCAGTACTTC. Translating it yields CASSEVPGRPTYEQYF.

In the case of this clone: This sample also contains other DNA sequences that code for the same CDR3. The chain carries TRBV5-1 and TRBJ2-5; D is uncertain. The CDR3 loop spans 13 amino acids. Germline V gene sequence: CDR1 SGHRS, CDR2 YFSETQ. V dropped 2 bases and J dropped 5 bases, with 10 bases sitting between them. CDR3 sequence: CASSLGVGETQYF. The CDR3 DNA sequence: TGCGCCAGCAGCTTAGGCGTCGGGGAGACCCAGTACTTC.

This chain joins TRBV7-9 and TRBJ2-1; either TRBD1 or TRBD2 may supply D (5 bases each). Germline assignment: CDR1 SEHNR and CDR2 FQNEAQ (reference sequence). V was shortened by 0 bases and J by 7 bases, with 13 bases between the two germline ends. This CDR3 contains 15 residues. CDR3 sequence reads: CASSLALGDSNEQFF. The CDR3 DNA is TGTGCCAGCAGCTTAGCGCTGGGGGATTCAAATGAGCAGTTCTTC.

The rearrangement links TRBV10-1 to TRBJ2-6; 10 bases agree with TRBD1. The CDR3 consists of 14 residues. CDR1 is WNHNN and CDR2 is SYGVQD in the germline V gene (reference sequence). Germline trimming cut 9 bases from V and 12 bases from J; bases unmatched to any gene: 11. CDR3 residues: CASPRQGALGVLTF. The CDR3 coding sequence is TGCGCCAGTCCTAGACAGGGGGCGCTTGGCGTCCTGACTTTC.

The V gene is TRBV7-2, the J gene TRBJ2-1; D remains ambiguous. The CDR3 loop spans 14 amino acids. Germline loops: CDR1 SGHTA, CDR2 FQGNSA. The germline V and J ends were trimmed by 4 bases and 5 bases, with 12 bases remaining between them. This chain's CDR3 is CASSSRRLNNEQFF. The CDR3 nucleotides are TGTGCCAGCAGCTCCCGACGACTTAACAATGAGCAGTTCTTC.

The chain combines TRBV10-3 with TRBJ1-1, with D possibly TRBD1 on 5 matching bases. From germline, CDR1 is ENHRY and CDR2 SYGVKD. Trimming left V 10 bases short and J 4 bases short, with 16 bases between. The CDR3 has 13 amino acids. The CDR3 loop reads CATFTGAGTEAFF. CDR3 nucleotides: TGTGCCACGTTTACAGGTGCAGGCACTGAAGCTTTCTTT.